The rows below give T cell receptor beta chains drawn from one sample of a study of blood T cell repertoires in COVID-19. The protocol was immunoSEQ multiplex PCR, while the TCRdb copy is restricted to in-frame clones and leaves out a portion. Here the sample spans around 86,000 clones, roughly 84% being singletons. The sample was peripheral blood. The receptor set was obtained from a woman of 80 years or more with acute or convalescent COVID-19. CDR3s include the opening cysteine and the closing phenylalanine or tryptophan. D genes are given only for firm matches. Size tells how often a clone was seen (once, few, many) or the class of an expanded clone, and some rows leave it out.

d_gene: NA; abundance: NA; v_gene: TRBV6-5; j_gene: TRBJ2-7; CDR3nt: TGTGCCAGCAGTTACGACTCAGAAAGGCCTCCCTACGAGCAGTACTTC; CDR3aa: CASSYDSERPPYEQYF
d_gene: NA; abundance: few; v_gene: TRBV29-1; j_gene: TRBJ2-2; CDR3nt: TGCAGCGTTGGACTGGGCAGGGCCTCGCCGAACACCGGGGAGCTGTTTTTT; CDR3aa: CSVGLGRASPNTGELFF
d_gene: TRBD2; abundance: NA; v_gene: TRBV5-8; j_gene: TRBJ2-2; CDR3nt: TGTGCCAGCAGCAGGCCCGGGACTACAGGCACCGGGGAGCTGTTTTTT; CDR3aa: CASSRPGTTGTGELFF
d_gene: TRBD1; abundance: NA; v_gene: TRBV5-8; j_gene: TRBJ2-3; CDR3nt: TGTGCCAGCAGCCCGGGACAGGGAACAGATACGCAGTATTTT; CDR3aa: CASSPGQGTDTQYF
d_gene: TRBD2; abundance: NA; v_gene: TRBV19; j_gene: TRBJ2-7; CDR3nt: TGTGCCAGTAGTATAGGACTAGCGGGAGTCAACTACGAGCAGTACTTC; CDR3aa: CASSIGLAGVNYEQYF
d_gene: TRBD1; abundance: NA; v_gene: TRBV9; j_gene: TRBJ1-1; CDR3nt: TGTGCCAGCAGCCGACAGGGGGGCACTGAAGCTTTCTTT; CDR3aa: CASSRQGGTEAFF
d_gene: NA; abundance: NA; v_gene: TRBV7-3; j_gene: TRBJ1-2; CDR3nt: TGTGCCAGCAGCTTAGATGGCAGCTATGGCTACACCTTC; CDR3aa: CASSLDGSYGYTF
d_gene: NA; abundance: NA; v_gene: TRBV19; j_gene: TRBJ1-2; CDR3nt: TGTGCCAGTAGTATATATAGCGTAAGGAGAGGCTACACCTTC; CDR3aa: CASSIYSVRRGYTF
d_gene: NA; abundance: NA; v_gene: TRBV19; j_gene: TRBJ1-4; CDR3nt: TGTGCCAGTACCAACCTACAGTACGCTAATGAAAAACTGTTTTTT; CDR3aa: CASTNLQYANEKLFF
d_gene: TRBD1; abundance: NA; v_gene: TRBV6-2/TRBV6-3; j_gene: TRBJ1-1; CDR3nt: TGTGCCAGCAGTCTCCCAAGGGGGCTCATTATGAACACTGAAGCTTTCTTT; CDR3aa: CASSLPRGLIMNTEAFF
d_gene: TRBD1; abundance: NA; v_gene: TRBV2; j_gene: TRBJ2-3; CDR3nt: TGTGCCAGCAGAGTTGGGACAGACACAGATACGCAGTATTTT; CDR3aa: CASRVGTDTDTQYF
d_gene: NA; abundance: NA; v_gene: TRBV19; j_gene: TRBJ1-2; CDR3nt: TGTGCCAGTAGTATTACGGGAAGGGTTCAAGACTATGGCTACACCTTC; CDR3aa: CASSITGRVQDYGYTF
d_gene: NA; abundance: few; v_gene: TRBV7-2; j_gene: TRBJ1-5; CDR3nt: TGTGCCAGCAGCTTAGACAGGATCGGGCAGCCCCAGCATTTT; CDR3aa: CASSLDRIGQPQHF
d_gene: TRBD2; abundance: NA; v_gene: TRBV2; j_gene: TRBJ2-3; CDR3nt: TGTGCCAGCACCACCGGACTAGCGGGGGGGCGGAAGGGCCCAGATACGCAGTATTTT; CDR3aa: CASTTGLAGGRKGPDTQYF
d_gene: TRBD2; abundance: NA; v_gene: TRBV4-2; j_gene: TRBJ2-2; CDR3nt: TGTGCCAGCAGCCGCTCAGCCGGGGCAGGCGGGAGGGGCACCGGGGAGCTGTTTTTT; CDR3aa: CASSRSAGAGGRGTGELFF
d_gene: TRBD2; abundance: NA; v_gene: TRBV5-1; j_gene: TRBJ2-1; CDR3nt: TGCGCCAGCAGCTTGGTGAGCCGGGGGGCCTACAATGAGCAGTTCTTC; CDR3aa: CASSLVSRGAYNEQFF
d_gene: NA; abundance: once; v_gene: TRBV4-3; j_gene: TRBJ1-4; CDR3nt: TGCGCCAGCAGCCAAGATACGGGAAATGAAAAACTGTTTTTT; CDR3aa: CASSQDTGNEKLFF
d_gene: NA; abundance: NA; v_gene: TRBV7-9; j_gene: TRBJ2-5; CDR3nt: TGTGCCAGCAGCTCGTTTACTAGTGGAGAGACCCAGTACTTC; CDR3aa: CASSSFTSGETQYF
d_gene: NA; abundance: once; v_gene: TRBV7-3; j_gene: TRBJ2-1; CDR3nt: TGTGCCAGCAGCTTCTTCGGAGCGGGTGAGCAGTTCTTC; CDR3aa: CASSFFGAGEQFF
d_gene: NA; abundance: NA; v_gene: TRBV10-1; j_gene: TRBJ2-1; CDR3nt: TGCGCCAGCAGTGACCGGAGGGCAGGGTCCTACAATGAGCAGTTCTTC; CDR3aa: CASSDRRAGSYNEQFF
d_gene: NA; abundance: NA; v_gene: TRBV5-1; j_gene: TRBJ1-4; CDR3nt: TGCGCCAGCAGCATGGACCCAACCGGTGAAAAACTGTTTTTT; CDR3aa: CASSMDPTGEKLFF
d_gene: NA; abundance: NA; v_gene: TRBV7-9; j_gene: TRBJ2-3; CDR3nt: TGTGCCAGCAGCTTAAGGTCGTCTAGCGGCACAGATACGCAGTATTTT; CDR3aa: CASSLRSSSGTDTQYF
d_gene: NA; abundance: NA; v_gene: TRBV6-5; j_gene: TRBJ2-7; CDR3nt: TGTGCCAGCAGTTCCCACACGACCTACGAGCAGTACTTC; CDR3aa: CASSSHTTYEQYF
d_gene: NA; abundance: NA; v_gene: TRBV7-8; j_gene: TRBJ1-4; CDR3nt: TGTGCCAGCAGTAAACAAACAGTGAATGAAAAACTGTTTTTT; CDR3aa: CASSKQTVNEKLFF
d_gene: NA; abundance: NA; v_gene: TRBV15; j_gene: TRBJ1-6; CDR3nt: TGTGCCACCAGCAGGGGAGTGGGTTCACCCCTCCACTTT; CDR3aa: CATSRGVGSPLHF
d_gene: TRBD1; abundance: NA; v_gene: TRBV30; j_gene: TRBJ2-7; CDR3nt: TGTGCCTGGAGTGTACGAGTAGGGACAGGGTGGTTCCGGTACGAGCAGTACTTC; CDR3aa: CAWSVRVGTGWFRYEQYF
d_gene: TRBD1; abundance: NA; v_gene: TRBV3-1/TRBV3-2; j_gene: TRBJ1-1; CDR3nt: TGTGCCAGCAGCCATACAGGGGGCACTGAAGCTTTCTTT; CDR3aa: CASSHTGGTEAFF
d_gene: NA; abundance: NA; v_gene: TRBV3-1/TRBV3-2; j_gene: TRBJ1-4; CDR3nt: TGTGCCAGCAGCCGCCGACAGACTAATGAAAAACTGTTTTTT; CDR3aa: CASSRRQTNEKLFF
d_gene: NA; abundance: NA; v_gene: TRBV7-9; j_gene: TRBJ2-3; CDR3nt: TGTGCCAGCAGCCTCACGGGGGGCACAGATACGCAGTATTTT; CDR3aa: CASSLTGGTDTQYF
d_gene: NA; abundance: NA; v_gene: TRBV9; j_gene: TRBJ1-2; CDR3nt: TGTGCCAGCATGAGTGGGGCAGGGGTCGGCTACACCTTC; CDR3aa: CASMSGAGVGYTF
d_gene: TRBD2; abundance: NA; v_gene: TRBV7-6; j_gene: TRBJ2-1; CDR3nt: TGTGCCAGCAGCTTAACTAGCGGGATAGGTTACAATGAGCAGTTCTTC; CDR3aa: CASSLTSGIGYNEQFF
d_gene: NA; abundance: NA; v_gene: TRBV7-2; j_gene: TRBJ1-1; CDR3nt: TGTGCCAGCAGCTTAGATCGGGGGAACACTGAAGCTTTCTTT; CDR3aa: CASSLDRGNTEAFF
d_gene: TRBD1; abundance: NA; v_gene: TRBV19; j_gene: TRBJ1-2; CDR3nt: TGTGCCAGTAGTTTGGGACAGGGGGTGAGCTATGGCTACACCTTC; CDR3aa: CASSLGQGVSYGYTF
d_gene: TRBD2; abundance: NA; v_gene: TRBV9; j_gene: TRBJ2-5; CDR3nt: TGTGCCAGCAGCGTAGGAACTAGCGGTGAGACCCAGTACTTC; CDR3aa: CASSVGTSGETQYF
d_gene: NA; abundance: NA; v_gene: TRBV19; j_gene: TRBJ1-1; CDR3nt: TGTGCCAGTAGTATAACAGCGAACACTGAAGCTTTCTTT; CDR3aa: CASSITANTEAFF
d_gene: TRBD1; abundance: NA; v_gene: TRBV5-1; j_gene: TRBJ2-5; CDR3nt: TGCGCCAGCAGCCCGGATGGGACAGGCGGGATAGAGACCCAGTACTTC; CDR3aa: CASSPDGTGGIETQYF
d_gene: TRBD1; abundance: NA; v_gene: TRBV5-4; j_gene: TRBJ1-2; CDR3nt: TGTGCCAGCAGCCGGGACAGGCAACCGTATGGCTACACCTTC; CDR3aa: CASSRDRQPYGYTF
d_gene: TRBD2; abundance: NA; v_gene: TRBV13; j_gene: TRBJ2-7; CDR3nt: TGTGCCAGCAGCTTAGTAGCGGGAGGGCCGAAAGAGCAGTACTTC; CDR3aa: CASSLVAGGPKEQYF
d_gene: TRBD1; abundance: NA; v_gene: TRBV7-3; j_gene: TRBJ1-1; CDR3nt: TGTGCCAGCAGCTTTACGTCAGGGGGCAGGTACACTGAAGCTTTCTTT; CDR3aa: CASSFTSGGRYTEAFF
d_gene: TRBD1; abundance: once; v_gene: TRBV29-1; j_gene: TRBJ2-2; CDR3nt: TGCAGCGTTGGGGACAGGGACATTGGTACCGGGGAGCTGTTTTTT; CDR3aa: CSVGDRDIGTGELFF
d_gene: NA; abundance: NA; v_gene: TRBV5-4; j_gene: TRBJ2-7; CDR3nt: TGTGCCAGCAGCTTGTCACGAGATCCCGGTCTATACGAGCAGTACTTC; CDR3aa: CASSLSRDPGLYEQYF
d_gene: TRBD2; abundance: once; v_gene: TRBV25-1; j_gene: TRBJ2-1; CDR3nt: TGTGCCAGCACGCCGACTAGCGGGAGGACCCATGAGCAGTTCTTC; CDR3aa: CASTPTSGRTHEQFF
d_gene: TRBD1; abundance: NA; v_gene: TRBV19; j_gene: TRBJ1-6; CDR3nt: TGTGCCGTTGGGACAGGGGGTAATTCACCCCTCCACTTT; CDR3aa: CAVGTGGNSPLHF
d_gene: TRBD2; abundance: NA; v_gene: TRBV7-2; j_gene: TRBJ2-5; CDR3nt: TGTGCCAGCAGCTTAGAAGCGGGGGGGGCCCAAGGGGCCCAGTACTTC; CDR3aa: CASSLEAGGAQGAQYF
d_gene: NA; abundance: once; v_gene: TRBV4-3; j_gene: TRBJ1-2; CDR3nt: TGCGCCAGCAGCCAAGATCAGCAGTTGGAGGGCTACACCTTC; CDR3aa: CASSQDQQLEGYTF
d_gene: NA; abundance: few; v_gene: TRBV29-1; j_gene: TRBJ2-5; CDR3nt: TGCAGCGTTGAATATCCAGGGGCAGAGACCCAGTACTTC; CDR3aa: CSVEYPGAETQYF
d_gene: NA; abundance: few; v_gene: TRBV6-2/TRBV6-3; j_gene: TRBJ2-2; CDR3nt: TGTGCCAGCAGCCCTCAGGGCACGAACACCGGGGAGCTGTTTTTT; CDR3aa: CASSPQGTNTGELFF
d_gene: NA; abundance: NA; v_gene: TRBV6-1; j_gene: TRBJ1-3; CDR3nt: TGTGCCAGCAGTGAAGCGCGGCAGGGGTACACCATATATTTT; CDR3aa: CASSEARQGYTIYF
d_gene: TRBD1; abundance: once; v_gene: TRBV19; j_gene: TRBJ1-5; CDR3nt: TGTGCCAGTACCCTTGGACAGGGGGTAAACCAGCCCCAGCATTTT; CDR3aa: CASTLGQGVNQPQHF